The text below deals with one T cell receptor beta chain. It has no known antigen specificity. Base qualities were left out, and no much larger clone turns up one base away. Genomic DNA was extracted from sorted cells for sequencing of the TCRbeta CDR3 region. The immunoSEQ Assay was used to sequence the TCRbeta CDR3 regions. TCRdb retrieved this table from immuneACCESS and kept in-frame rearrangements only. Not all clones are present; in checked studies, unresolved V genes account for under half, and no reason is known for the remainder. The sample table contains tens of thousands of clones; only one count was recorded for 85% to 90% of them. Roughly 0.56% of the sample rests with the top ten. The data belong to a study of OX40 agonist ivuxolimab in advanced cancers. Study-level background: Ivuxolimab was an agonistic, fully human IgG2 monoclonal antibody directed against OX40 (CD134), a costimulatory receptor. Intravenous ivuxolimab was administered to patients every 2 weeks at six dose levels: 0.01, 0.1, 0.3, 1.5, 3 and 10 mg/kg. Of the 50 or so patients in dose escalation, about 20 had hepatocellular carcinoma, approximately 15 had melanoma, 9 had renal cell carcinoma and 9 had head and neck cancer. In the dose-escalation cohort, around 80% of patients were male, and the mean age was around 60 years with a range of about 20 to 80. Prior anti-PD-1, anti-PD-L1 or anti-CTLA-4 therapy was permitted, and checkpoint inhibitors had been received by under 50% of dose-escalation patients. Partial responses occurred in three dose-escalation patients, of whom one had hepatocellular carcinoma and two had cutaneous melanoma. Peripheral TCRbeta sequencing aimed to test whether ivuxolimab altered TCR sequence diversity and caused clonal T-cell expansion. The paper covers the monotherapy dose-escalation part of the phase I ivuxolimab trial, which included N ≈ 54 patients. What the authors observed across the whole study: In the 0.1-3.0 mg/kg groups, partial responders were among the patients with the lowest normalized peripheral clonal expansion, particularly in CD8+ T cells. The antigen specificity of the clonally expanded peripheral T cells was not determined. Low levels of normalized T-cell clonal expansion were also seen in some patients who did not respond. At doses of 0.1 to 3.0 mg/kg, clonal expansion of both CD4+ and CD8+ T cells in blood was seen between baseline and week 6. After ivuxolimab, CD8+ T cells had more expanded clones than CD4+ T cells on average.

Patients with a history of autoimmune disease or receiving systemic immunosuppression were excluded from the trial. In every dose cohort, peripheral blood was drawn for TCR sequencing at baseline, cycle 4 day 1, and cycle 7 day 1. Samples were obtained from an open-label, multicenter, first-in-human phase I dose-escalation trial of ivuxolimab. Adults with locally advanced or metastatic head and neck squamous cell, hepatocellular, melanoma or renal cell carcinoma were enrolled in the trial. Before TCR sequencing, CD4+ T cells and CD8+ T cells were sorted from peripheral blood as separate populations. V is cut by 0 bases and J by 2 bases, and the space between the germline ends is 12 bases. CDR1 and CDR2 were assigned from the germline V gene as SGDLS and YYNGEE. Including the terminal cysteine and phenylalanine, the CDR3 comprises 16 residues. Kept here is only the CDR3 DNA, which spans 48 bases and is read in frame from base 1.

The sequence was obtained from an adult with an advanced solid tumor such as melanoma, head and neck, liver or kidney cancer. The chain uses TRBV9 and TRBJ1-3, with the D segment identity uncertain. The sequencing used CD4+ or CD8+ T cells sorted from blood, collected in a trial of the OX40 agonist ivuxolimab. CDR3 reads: CASSVGRKRAGNTIYF. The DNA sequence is TGTGCCAGCAGCGTAGGGAGAAAAAGGGCTGGAAACACCATATATTTT.